This T cell receptor (beta chain) was obtained from a study of T cells in localized non-small cell lung cancer. Overall study results and limits: Longer overall survival associated with higher blood T cell density; shorter survival with higher adjacent-lung clonality. Uninvolved adjacent lung had the highest recorded T cell clonality, with tumor below it.

Looked up from germline, CDR1 is SGHNT and CDR2 is YYREEE (reference sequence). The CDR3 has 16 amino acids. Trimming cost V 0 bases and J 3 bases; bases outside gene matches: 5. Here immunoSEQ multiplex PCR was the method, and the copy in TCRdb shows in-frame clones only, minus some. Among tens of thousands of clones listed, about 78% were seen once. About this clone itself: Its target is not known.

This sequence was found in a male donor at least 60 years old with stage II squamous cell lung carcinoma. Specimen: peripheral blood, collected before any cancer treatment. The chain recombines TRBV5-4 with TRBJ2-7, with 11 bases fitting TRBD2. In DNA, the CDR3 is TGTGCCAGCAGCTTGGGTACCGGGACTAGCGGCTACGAGCAGTACTTC. It codes for CASSLGTGTSGYEQYF.